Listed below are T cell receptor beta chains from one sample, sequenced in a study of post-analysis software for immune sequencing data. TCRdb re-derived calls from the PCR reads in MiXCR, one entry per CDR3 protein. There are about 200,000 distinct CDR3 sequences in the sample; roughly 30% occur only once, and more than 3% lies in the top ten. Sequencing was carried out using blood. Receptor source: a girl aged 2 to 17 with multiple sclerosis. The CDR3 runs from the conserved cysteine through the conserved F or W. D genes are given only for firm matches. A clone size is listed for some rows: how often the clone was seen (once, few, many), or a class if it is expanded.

CDR3aa: CASSRGDNRGEKLFF; CDR3nt: TGTGCCAGCAGCCGAGGGGACAATCGGGGTGAAAAACTGTTTTTT; abundance: few; j_gene: TRBJ1-4; d_gene: NA; v_gene: TRBV7-9
CDR3aa: CSAREASGGIADTQYF; CDR3nt: TGCAGTGCTAGAGAAGCTAGCGGTGGTATTGCAGATACGCAGTATTTT; abundance: once; j_gene: TRBJ2-3; d_gene: TRBD2; v_gene: TRBV20-1
CDR3aa: CSVQGTSGGSVQYF; CDR3nt: TGCAGCGTTCAGGGGACTAGCGGGGGTTCTGTGCAGTACTTC; abundance: many; j_gene: TRBJ2-7; d_gene: TRBD2; v_gene: TRBV29-1
CDR3aa: CATSRARTSESYEQYF; CDR3nt: TGTGCCACCAGCAGAGCGCGGACTAGCGAATCCTACGAGCAGTACTTC; abundance: NA; j_gene: TRBJ2-7; d_gene: TRBD2; v_gene: TRBV15
CDR3aa: CASSFQPGTGHQPQHF; CDR3nt: TGTGCCAGCAGTTTCCAGCCCGGGACAGGTCATCAGCCCCAGCATTTT; abundance: NA; j_gene: TRBJ1-5; d_gene: TRBD1; v_gene: TRBV28
CDR3aa: CSARDRVGGEREQYF; CDR3nt: TGCAGTGCTAGAGATCGCGTGGGAGGTGAACGCGAGCAGTACTTC; abundance: few; j_gene: TRBJ2-7; d_gene: NA; v_gene: TRBV20-1
CDR3aa: CASSPADLADSLDEQFF; CDR3nt: TGTGCCAGCAGTCCCGCGGACCTAGCGGACTCCTTGGATGAGCAGTTCTTC; abundance: many; j_gene: TRBJ2-1; d_gene: TRBD2; v_gene: TRBV12-3/TRBV12-4
CDR3aa: CASSSPAHGHYEQYF; CDR3nt: TGTGCCAGCAGCTCCCCCGCGCACGGGCATTACGAGCAGTACTTC; abundance: medium-sized; j_gene: TRBJ2-7; d_gene: NA; v_gene: TRBV7-9
CDR3aa: CASSFVLDEQYF; CDR3nt: TGTGCCAGCAGCTTCGTTCTGGACGAGCAGTACTTC; abundance: many; j_gene: TRBJ2-7; d_gene: NA; v_gene: TRBV11-2
CDR3aa: CASKITVDPQDTQYF; CDR3nt: TGTGCCAGCAAGATCACGGTTGACCCCCAAGATACGCAGTATTTT; abundance: few; j_gene: TRBJ2-3; d_gene: NA; v_gene: TRBV6-1
CDR3aa: CASSYQDSSYEQYF; CDR3nt: TGCGCCAGCAGCTACCAGGACAGCTCCTACGAGCAGTACTTC; abundance: few; j_gene: TRBJ2-7; d_gene: NA; v_gene: TRBV5-1
CDR3aa: CASSSTGYEQYF; CDR3nt: TGCGCCAGCAGTAGTACAGGGTACGAGCAGTACTTC; abundance: many; j_gene: TRBJ2-7; d_gene: NA; v_gene: TRBV10-2
CDR3aa: CSARVADSHSGYTF; CDR3nt: TGCAGTGCTAGAGTAGCGGACAGCCACTCGGGCTACACCTTC; abundance: few; j_gene: TRBJ1-2; d_gene: NA; v_gene: TRBV20-1
CDR3aa: CASSPLGDVQYF; CDR3nt: TGTGCCAGCAGTCCCCTAGGAGATGTGCAGTATTTT; abundance: NA; j_gene: TRBJ2-3; d_gene: NA; v_gene: TRBV12-3/TRBV12-4
CDR3aa: CSARPGQGVGAFF; CDR3nt: TGCAGTGCTAGACCCGGGCAGGGGGTAGGAGCTTTCTTT; abundance: NA; j_gene: TRBJ1-1; d_gene: TRBD1; v_gene: TRBV20-1
CDR3aa: CSAREQEGGRAEQFF; CDR3nt: TGCAGTGCTAGAGAGCAGGAGGGAGGGCGGGCTGAGCAGTTCTTC; abundance: once; j_gene: TRBJ2-1; d_gene: TRBD2; v_gene: TRBV20-1
CDR3aa: CASSPTALVSSNQPQHF; CDR3nt: TGTGCCAGCTCACCAACGGCGTTGGTATCTAGCAATCAGCCCCAGCATTTT; abundance: NA; j_gene: TRBJ1-5; d_gene: NA; v_gene: TRBV18
CDR3aa: CASSEPGLGTSTDTQYF; CDR3nt: TGCGCCAGCAGCGAGCCGGGACTAGGAACCTCCACAGATACGCAGTATTTT; abundance: NA; j_gene: TRBJ2-3; d_gene: TRBD2; v_gene: TRBV5-1
CDR3aa: CASSLEGQPYEQYF; CDR3nt: TGCGCCAGCAGCTTGGAGGGGCAGCCGTACGAGCAGTACTTC; abundance: many; j_gene: TRBJ2-7; d_gene: NA; v_gene: TRBV5-1
CDR3aa: CSAGTYGPFSPGNTIYF; CDR3nt: TGCAGTGCCGGGACATACGGCCCTTTCAGCCCTGGAAACACCATATATTTT; abundance: few; j_gene: TRBJ1-3; d_gene: NA; v_gene: TRBV20-1
CDR3aa: CASSLARANTEAFF; CDR3nt: TGCGCCAGCAGCTTGGCCCGGGCGAACACTGAAGCTTTCTTT; abundance: NA; j_gene: TRBJ1-1; d_gene: NA; v_gene: TRBV5-1
CDR3aa: CSARDPGTGGTGELFF; CDR3nt: TGCAGTGCTAGAGATCCTGGGACAGGGGGCACCGGGGAGCTGTTTTTT; abundance: NA; j_gene: TRBJ2-2; d_gene: TRBD1; v_gene: TRBV20-1
CDR3aa: CASSARDRENIQYF; CDR3nt: TGTGCCAGCAGTGCTCGGGACAGGGAAAACATTCAGTACTTC; abundance: many; j_gene: TRBJ2-4; d_gene: TRBD1; v_gene: TRBV12-3/TRBV12-4
CDR3aa: CASSLDRGGTEAFF; CDR3nt: TGTGCCAGCAGCTTAGATAGGGGAGGCACTGAAGCTTTCTTT; abundance: NA; j_gene: TRBJ1-1; d_gene: NA; v_gene: TRBV7-3
CDR3aa: CSVDPNSPTDTQYF; CDR3nt: TGCAGCGTTGACCCGAACAGTCCCACAGATACGCAGTATTTT; abundance: NA; j_gene: TRBJ2-3; d_gene: NA; v_gene: TRBV29-1
CDR3aa: CASSQAPRWPVTSNYGYTF; CDR3nt: TGCGCCAGCAGCCAAGCTCCACGGTGGCCAGTCACTTCTAACTATGGCTACACCTTC; abundance: NA; j_gene: TRBJ1-2; d_gene: NA; v_gene: TRBV4-1
CDR3aa: CASSFPPGQGSYEQYF; CDR3nt: TGCGCCAGCAGCTTTCCCCCGGGACAGGGCTCCTACGAGCAGTACTTC; abundance: many; j_gene: TRBJ2-7; d_gene: TRBD1; v_gene: TRBV5-1
CDR3aa: CSARADRDDQPQHF; CDR3nt: TGCAGTGCTAGAGCTGACAGGGATGATCAGCCCCAGCATTTT; abundance: NA; j_gene: TRBJ1-5; d_gene: TRBD1; v_gene: TRBV20-1
CDR3aa: CASSRSDGAITEAFF; CDR3nt: TGTGCCAGCTCACGCTCCGACGGGGCCATCACTGAAGCTTTCTTT; abundance: NA; j_gene: TRBJ1-1; d_gene: NA; v_gene: TRBV18
CDR3aa: CASSLLVLAGPLAKNIQYF; CDR3nt: TGTGCCAGCAGCTTGTTGGTGCTAGCGGGACCATTAGCCAAAAACATTCAGTACTTC; abundance: NA; j_gene: TRBJ2-4; d_gene: TRBD2; v_gene: TRBV5-8
CDR3aa: CSAKDGTRNSPLHF; CDR3nt: TGCAGTGCTAAGGACGGGACGAGGAATTCACCCCTCCACTTT; abundance: NA; j_gene: TRBJ1-6; d_gene: NA; v_gene: TRBV20-1
CDR3aa: CASSQDPRSGYTF; CDR3nt: TGTGCCAGCAGCCAAGATCCCAGGAGCGGCTACACCTTC; abundance: NA; j_gene: TRBJ1-2; d_gene: NA; v_gene: TRBV3-1
CDR3aa: CASSSRRGDQETQYF; CDR3nt: TGTGCCAGCAGCTCCCGCCGGGGGGACCAAGAGACCCAGTACTTC; abundance: NA; j_gene: TRBJ2-5; d_gene: TRBD2; v_gene: TRBV7-9
CDR3aa: CASSQLAGSSYNEQFF; CDR3nt: TGCGCCAGCAGCCAACTAGCGGGGAGCTCCTACAATGAGCAGTTCTTC; abundance: NA; j_gene: TRBJ2-1; d_gene: TRBD2; v_gene: TRBV4-1
CDR3aa: CASSKSGQGRGGYTF; CDR3nt: TGTGCCAGCAGCAAATCAGGCCAGGGTAGAGGTGGCTACACCTTC; abundance: few; j_gene: TRBJ1-2; d_gene: NA; v_gene: TRBV7-9
CDR3aa: CASSLETVRRGGYTF; CDR3nt: TGTGCCAGCAGCTTGGAGACAGTCCGCCGGGGAGGCTACACCTTC; abundance: few; j_gene: TRBJ1-2; d_gene: NA; v_gene: TRBV5-5
CDR3aa: CASAPTSNEKLFF; CDR3nt: TGCGCCAGCGCCCCCACCTCTAATGAAAAACTGTTTTTT; abundance: many; j_gene: TRBJ1-4; d_gene: NA; v_gene: TRBV5-1
CDR3aa: CSVEETVSYNEQFF; CDR3nt: TGCAGCGTTGAAGAGACTGTCTCCTACAATGAGCAGTTCTTC; abundance: few; j_gene: TRBJ2-1; d_gene: NA; v_gene: TRBV29-1
CDR3aa: CASSPRDLQNSPLHF; CDR3nt: TGTGCCAGCTCACCGCGGGACCTCCAAAATTCACCCCTCCACTTT; abundance: NA; j_gene: TRBJ1-6; d_gene: NA; v_gene: TRBV18
CDR3aa: CASSPDRGAIYDYTF; CDR3nt: TGTGCCAGCAGCCCGGACAGGGGAGCTATCTATGACTACACCTTC; abundance: NA; j_gene: TRBJ1-2; d_gene: TRBD1; v_gene: TRBV7-9
CDR3aa: CSVLGDRANPEAFF; CDR3nt: TGCAGCGTTTTAGGGGACAGGGCGAACCCTGAAGCTTTCTTT; abundance: NA; j_gene: TRBJ1-1; d_gene: TRBD1; v_gene: TRBV29-1
CDR3aa: CASGGQETQYF; CDR3nt: TGCGCCAGTGGCGGACAAGAGACCCAGTACTTC; abundance: few; j_gene: TRBJ2-5; d_gene: NA; v_gene: TRBV5-1
CDR3aa: CSVLLSNYGYTF; CDR3nt: TGCAGCGTCCTACTATCTAACTATGGCTACACCTTC; abundance: NA; j_gene: TRBJ1-2; d_gene: NA; v_gene: TRBV29-1
CDR3aa: CASSLELGVAEAFF; CDR3nt: TGCGCCAGCAGCTTGGAACTCGGGGTAGCTGAAGCTTTCTTT; abundance: NA; j_gene: TRBJ1-1; d_gene: NA; v_gene: TRBV5-1
CDR3aa: CASSIQGAALNEQFF; CDR3nt: TGTGCCAGCAGCATCCAGGGGGCCGCTCTCAATGAGCAGTTCTTC; abundance: many; j_gene: TRBJ2-1; d_gene: TRBD1; v_gene: TRBV7-3